This record covers a single TCR beta chain. The V gene end was trimmed by 0 bases and the J gene end by 4 bases; junction bases not matched to a gene: 6. The CDR3 has 15 residues. Germline CDR1 is LNHNV and CDR2 is YYDKDF (reference sequence). The sample comes from a study of blood T cell repertoires in COVID-19. Across the whole study: The samples span acute and convalescent COVID-19 from the United States, Italy and Spain. From T cells, B-cell-depleted T cells, or PBMCs came the material, which was cDNA or gDNA.

Participants were aged roughly 18 to 90 years, lived in about 26 US areas, and enrolled virtually. Repertoires were generated with immunoSEQ multiplex PCR, while TCRdb's copy carries only in-frame clones and drops some. Of around 420,000 clones listed, nearly 90% were seen once; the top ten hold approximately 2.1%. The chain links TRBV15 to TRBJ2-7; TRBD1 matches 7 bases. This receptor was obtained from a woman aged 40-49 years with acute COVID-19. The sample was PBMCs or T cells enriched from blood (not recorded which). This chain's CDR3 is CATSRDLGQQYEQYF. The CDR3 coding sequence is TGTGCCACCAGCAGAGATCTGGGACAGCAATACGAGCAGTACTTC.